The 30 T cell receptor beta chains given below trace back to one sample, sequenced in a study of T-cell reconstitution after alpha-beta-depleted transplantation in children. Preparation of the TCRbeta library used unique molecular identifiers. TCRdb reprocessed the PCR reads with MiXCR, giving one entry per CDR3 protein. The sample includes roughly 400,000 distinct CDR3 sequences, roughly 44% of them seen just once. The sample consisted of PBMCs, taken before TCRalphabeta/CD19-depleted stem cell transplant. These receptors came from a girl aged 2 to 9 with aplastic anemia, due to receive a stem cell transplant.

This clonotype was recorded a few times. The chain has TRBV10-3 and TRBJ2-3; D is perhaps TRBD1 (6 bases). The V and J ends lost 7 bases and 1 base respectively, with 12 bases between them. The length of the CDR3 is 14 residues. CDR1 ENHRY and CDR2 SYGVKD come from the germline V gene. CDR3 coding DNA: TGTGCCATCACCCAGGGGTGGGGCACAGATACGCAGTATTTT. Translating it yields CAITQGWGTDTQYF.

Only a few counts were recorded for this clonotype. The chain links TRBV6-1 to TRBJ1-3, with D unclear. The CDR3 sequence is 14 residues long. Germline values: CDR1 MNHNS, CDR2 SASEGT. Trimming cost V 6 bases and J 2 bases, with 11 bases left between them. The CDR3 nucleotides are TGTGCCAGCAGCCTCAGGACGGCTGGAAACACCATATATTTT. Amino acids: CASSLRTAGNTIYF.

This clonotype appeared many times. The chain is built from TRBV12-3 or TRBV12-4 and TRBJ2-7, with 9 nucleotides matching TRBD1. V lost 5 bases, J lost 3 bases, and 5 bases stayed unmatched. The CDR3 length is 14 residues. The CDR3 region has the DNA TGTGCCAGCAGTCTACAGGGGGCGTACTACGAGCAGTACTTC. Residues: CASSLQGAYYEQYF.

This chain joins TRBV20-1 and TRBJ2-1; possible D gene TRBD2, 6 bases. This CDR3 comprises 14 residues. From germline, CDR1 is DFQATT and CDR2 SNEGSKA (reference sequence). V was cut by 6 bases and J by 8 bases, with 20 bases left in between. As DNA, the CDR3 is TGCAGTGCCCCCCCCTCGGGAGCTGGCGATGAGCAGTTCTTC. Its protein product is CSAPPSGAGDEQFF.

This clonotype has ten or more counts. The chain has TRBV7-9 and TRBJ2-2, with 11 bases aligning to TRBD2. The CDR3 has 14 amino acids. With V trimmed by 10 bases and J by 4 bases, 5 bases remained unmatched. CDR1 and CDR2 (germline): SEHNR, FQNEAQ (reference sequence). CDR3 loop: CAMLGLAATGELFF. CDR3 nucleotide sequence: TGTGCCATGCTGGGACTAGCGGCCACCGGGGAGCTGTTTTTT. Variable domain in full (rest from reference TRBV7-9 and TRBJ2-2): DTGVSQNPRHKITKRGQNVTFRCDPISEHNRLYWYRQTLGQGPEFLTYFQNEAQLEKSRLLSDRFSAERPKGSFSTLEIQRTEQGDSAMYLCAMLGLAATGELFFGEGSRLTVL.

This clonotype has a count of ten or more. The CDR3 protein is CASSSTGGSYEQYF. CDR3 bases: TGCGCCAGCAGCTCGACAGGGGGATCCTACGAGCAGTACTTC. The rearrangement links TRBV5-1 to TRBJ2-7, with 9 nucleotides matching TRBD1. J was trimmed by 1 base and V by 3 bases; bases with no gene match: 2. Germline CDR1 is SGHRS and CDR2 is YFSETQ. CDR3 size: 14 residues.

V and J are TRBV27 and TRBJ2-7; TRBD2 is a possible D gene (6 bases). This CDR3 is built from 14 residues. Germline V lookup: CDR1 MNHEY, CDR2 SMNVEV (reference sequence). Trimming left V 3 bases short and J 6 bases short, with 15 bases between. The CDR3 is CASSFVGRRLEQYF. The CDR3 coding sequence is TGTGCCAGCAGTTTCGTGGGGAGGCGGCTCGAGCAGTACTTC.

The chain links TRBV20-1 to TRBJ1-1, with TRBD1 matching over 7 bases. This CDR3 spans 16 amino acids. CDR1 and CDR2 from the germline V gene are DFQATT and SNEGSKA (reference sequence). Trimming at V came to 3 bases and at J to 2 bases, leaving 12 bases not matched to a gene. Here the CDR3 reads CSASPISGQLNTEAFF. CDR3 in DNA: TGCAGTGCTAGCCCTATTTCGGGACAGCTAAACACTGAAGCTTTCTTT.

CDR3 sequence reads: CASTDRRQQSSYNEQFF. Here the CDR3 DNA reads TGTGCCAGCACCGACCGGCGACAGCAGAGCTCCTACAATGAGCAGTTCTTC. This chain joins TRBV6-2 or TRBV6-3 and TRBJ2-1; D perhaps matches TRBD1 (5 bases). V lost 7 bases and J lost 0, with 19 bases in between. The CDR3 loop spans 17 amino acids. Per germline, CDR1 MNHEY and CDR2 SVGEGT.

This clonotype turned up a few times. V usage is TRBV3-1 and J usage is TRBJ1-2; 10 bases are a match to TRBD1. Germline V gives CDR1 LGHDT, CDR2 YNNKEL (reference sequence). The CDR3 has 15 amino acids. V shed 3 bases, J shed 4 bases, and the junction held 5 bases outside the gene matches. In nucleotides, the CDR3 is TGTGCCAGCAGCCAGGCGACAGGGGGCCCCTATGGCTACACCTTC. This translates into CASSQATGGPYGYTF.

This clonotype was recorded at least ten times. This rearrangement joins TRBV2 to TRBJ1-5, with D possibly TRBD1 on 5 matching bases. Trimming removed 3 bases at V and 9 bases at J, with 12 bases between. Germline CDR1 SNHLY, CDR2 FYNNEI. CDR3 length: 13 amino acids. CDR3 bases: TGTGCCAGCAGTGATGTCAGGGATAGGCCCCAGCATTTT. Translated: CASSDVRDRPQHF.

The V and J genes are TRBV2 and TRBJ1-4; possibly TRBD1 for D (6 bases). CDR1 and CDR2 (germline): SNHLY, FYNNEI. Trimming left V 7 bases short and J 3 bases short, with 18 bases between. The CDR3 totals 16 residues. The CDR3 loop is CASIFEAKGANEKLFF. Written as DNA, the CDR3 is TGTGCCAGCATTTTTGAGGCGAAGGGGGCTAATGAAAAACTGTTTTTT. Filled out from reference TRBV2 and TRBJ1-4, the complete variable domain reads EPEVTQTPSHQVTQMGQEVILRCVPISNHLYFYWYRQILGQKVEFLVSFYNNEISEKSEIFDDQFSVERPDGSNFTLKIRSTKLEDSAMYFCASIFEAKGANEKLFFGSGTQLSVL.

The CDR3, as DNA: TGTGCCAGCAGTTTATCCGGCAGGTCCGGGGAAAAACTGTTTTTT. It specifies CASSLSGRSGEKLFF. The gene calls are TRBV27 and TRBJ1-4; D unclear. The V gene's germline CDR1 is MNHEY and CDR2 SMNVEV (reference sequence). This CDR3 has 15 residues. Trimming removed 0 bases from V and 8 bases from J, with 13 bases in between. Supplemented by reference TRBV27 and TRBJ1-4, the full variable domain reads EAQVTQNPRYLITVTGKKLTVTCSQNMNHEYMSWYRQDPGLGLRQIYYSMNVEVTDKGDVPEGYKVSRKEKRNFPLILESPSPNQTSLYFCASSLSGRSGEKLFFGSGTQLSVL.

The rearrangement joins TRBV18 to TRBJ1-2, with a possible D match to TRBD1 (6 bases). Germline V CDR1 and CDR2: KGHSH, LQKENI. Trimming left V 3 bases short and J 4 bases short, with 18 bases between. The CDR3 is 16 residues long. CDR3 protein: CASSPRQVQTFYGYTF. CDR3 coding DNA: TGTGCCAGCTCACCCCGACAGGTGCAAACTTTCTATGGCTACACCTTC.

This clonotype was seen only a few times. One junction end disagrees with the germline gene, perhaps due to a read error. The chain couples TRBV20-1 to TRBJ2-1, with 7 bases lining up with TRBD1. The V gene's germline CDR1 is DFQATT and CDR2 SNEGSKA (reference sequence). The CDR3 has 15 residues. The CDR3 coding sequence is TGCAGTGCCGAGATACCGGGACAGTCTTACAATAAGCAGTTCTTC. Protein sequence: CSAEIPGQSYNKQFF.

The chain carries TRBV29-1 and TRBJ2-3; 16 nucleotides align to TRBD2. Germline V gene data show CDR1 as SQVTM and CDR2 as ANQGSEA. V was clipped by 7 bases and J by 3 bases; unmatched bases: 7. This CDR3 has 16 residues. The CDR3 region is CSGGTSGGAMTDTQYF. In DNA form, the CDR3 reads TGCAGCGGTGGGACTAGCGGGGGGGCAATGACAGATACGCAGTATTTT.

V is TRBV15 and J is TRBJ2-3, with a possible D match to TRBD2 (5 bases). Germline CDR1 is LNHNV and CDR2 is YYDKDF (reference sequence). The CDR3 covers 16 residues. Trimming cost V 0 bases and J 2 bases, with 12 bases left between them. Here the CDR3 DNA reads TGTGCCACCAGCAGAGATCTCGGGGAGCACACAGATACGCAGTATTTT. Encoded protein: CATSRDLGEHTDTQYF.

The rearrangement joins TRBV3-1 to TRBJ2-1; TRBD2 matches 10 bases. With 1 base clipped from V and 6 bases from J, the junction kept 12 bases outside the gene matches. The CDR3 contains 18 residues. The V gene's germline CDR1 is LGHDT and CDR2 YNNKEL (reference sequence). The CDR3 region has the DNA TGTGCCAGCAGCCAAGGTCTACTAGCGGGACTCGGAGGCAATGAGCAGTTCTTC. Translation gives CASSQGLLAGLGGNEQFF.

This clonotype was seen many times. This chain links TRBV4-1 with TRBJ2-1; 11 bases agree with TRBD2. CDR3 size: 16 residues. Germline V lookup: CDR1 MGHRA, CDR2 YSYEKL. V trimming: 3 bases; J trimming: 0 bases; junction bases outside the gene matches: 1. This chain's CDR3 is CASSHTSGSSYNEQFF. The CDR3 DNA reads TGCGCCAGCAGCCATACTAGCGGGAGCTCCTACAATGAGCAGTTCTTC.

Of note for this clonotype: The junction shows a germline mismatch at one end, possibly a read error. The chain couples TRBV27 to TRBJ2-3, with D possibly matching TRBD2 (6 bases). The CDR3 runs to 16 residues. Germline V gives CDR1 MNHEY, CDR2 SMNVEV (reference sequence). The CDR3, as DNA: TGTGCTACCAGCCGGGCGGGCGGACTAAGCACAGATACGCAATATTTT. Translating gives CATSRAGGLSTDTQYF.

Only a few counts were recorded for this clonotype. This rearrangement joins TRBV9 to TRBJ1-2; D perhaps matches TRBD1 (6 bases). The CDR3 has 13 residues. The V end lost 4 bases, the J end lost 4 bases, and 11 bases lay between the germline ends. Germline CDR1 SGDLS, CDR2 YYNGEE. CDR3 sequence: CASSPGGSYGYTF. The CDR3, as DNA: TGTGCCAGCAGCCCCGGGGGCTCCTATGGCTACACCTTC.

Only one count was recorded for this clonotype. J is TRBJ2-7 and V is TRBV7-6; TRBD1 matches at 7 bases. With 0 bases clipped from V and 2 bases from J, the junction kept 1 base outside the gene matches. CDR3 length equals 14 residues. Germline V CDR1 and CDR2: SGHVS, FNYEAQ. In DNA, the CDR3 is TGTGCCAGCAGCTTAGCGGGACAGACCTACGAGCAGTACTTC. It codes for CASSLAGQTYEQYF. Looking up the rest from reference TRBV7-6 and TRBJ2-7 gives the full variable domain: GAGVSQSPRYKVTKRGQDVALRCDPISGHVSLYWYRQALGQGPEFLTYFNYEAQQDKSGLPNDRFSAERPEGSISTLTIQRTEQRDSAMYRCASSLAGQTYEQYFGPGTRLTVT.

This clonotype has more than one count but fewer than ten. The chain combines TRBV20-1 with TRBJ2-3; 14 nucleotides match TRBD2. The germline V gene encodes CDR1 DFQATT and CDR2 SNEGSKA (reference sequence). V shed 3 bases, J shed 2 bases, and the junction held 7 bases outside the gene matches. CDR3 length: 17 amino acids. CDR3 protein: CSARSTSGRGFTDTQYF. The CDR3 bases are TGCAGTGCTAGGTCGACTAGCGGGAGGGGATTCACAGATACGCAGTATTTT.

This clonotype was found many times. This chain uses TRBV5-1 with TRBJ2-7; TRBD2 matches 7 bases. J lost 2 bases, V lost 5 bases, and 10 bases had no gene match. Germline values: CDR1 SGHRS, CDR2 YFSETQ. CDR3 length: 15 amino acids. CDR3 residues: CASRRRLADTYEQYF. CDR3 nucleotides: TGCGCCAGCAGGCGTAGACTAGCAGATACCTACGAGCAGTACTTC.

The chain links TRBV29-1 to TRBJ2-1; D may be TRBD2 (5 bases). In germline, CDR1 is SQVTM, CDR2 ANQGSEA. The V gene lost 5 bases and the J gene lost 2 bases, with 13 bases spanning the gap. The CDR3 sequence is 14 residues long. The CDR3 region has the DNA TGCAGCGTTAGGTGGGAGCTGGCCTACAATGAGCAGTTCTTC. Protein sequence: CSVRWELAYNEQFF.

CDR3 in amino acids: CASSPLPFSIVSYEQYF. The CDR3 DNA reads TGTGCCAGCAGCCCGCTTCCCTTTTCTATTGTCTCCTACGAGCAGTACTTC. The chain couples TRBV11-1 to TRBJ2-7, with unresolved D. The germline V gene encodes CDR1 SGHAT and CDR2 FQDESV (reference sequence). The CDR3 covers 17 residues. V lost 5 bases to trimming and J lost 0 bases, with 20 bases between them.

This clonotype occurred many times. DNA for the CDR3: TGTGCCAGCAGCGTTGAATGGGGGGCCGGAAATGAGCAGTTCTTC. Protein sequence: CASSVEWGAGNEQFF. The chain recombines TRBV9 with TRBJ2-1; D possibly uses TRBD1 or TRBD2 (6 bases each). V was cut by 2 bases and J by 7 bases, with 16 bases left in between. The CDR3 runs 15 residues. Germline V gene sequence: CDR1 SGDLS, CDR2 YYNGEE.

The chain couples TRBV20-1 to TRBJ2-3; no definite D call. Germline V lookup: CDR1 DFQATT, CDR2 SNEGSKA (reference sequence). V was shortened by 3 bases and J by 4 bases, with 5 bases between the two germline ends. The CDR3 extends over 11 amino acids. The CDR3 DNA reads TGCAGTGCTAGTTTGGCAGATACGCAGTATTTT. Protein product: CSASLADTQYF.

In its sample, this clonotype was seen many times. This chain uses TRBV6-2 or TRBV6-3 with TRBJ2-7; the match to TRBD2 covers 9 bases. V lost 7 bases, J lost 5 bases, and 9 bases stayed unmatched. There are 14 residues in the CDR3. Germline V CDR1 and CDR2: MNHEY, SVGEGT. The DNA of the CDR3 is TGTGCCAGCACCCTCCGCGGGAGGGTACACGAGCAGTACTTC. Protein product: CASTLRGRVHEQYF.

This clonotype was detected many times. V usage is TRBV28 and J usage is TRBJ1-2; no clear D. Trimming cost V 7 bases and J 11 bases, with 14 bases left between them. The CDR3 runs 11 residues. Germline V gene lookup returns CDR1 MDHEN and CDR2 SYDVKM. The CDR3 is CASTTHEQYTF. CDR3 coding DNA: TGTGCCAGCACCACTCATGAACAATACACCTTC.